These T cell receptor beta chains were read from a single sample in a study of blood T cell repertoires in COVID-19. Some clones are missing from TCRdb's copy, which holds only in-frame ones; the method was immunoSEQ multiplex PCR. The sample holds approximately 65,000 clones, about 86% seen once. Sequenced input: peripheral blood. The receptors were gathered from a man aged 35 to 55 with acute or convalescent COVID-19. The CDR3 runs from the conserved cysteine through the conserved F or W. Each record gives: J gene, D gene, clone size, V gene, CDR3 protein, CDR3 DNA. A D gene is named only where the DNA matches it firmly. Some rows have no size entry. The others give once, few or many, or a class for an expanded clone.

TRBJ2-2	TRBD2	-	TRBV29-1	CSVEAPGGNTGELFF	TGCAGCGTTGAAGCCCCGGGGGGGAACACCGGGGAGCTGTTTTTT
TRBJ1-2	TRBD1	-	TRBV2	CASSGQGYGYTF	TGTGCCAGCAGTGGACAGGGTTATGGCTACACCTTC
TRBJ1-1	-	-	TRBV10-3	CASRQNTEAFF	TGTGCCAGCAGACAGAACACTGAAGCTTTCTTT
TRBJ2-7	TRBD2	-	TRBV4-2	CASSQDPVTSGGAHEQYF	TGTGCCAGCAGCCAAGACCCCGTAACTAGCGGGGGGGCACACGAGCAGTACTTC
TRBJ2-3	-	once	TRBV27	CASSSPGGPTGDTQYF	TGTGCCAGCAGTTCCCCCGGGGGGCCTACGGGAGATACGCAGTATTTT
TRBJ2-5	-	few	TRBV5-4	CASSGGSRETQYF	TGTGCCAGCAGCGGCGGTTCTAGAGAGACCCAGTACTTC
TRBJ2-1	TRBD1	few	TRBV24-1	CATSDLTSGTGAVHEQFF	TGTGCCACCAGTGACCTTACATCCGGGACAGGGGCCGTCCATGAGCAGTTCTTC
TRBJ1-6	TRBD1	once	TRBV3-1/TRBV3-2	CASSRGQGGRSPLHF	TGTGCCAGCAGCCGAGGACAGGGCGGTCGTTCACCCCTCCACTTT
TRBJ2-2	-	-	TRBV2	CATRAGTSNTGELFF	TGTGCCACCAGGGCCGGGACATCGAACACCGGGGAGCTGTTTTTT
TRBJ2-3	-	-	TRBV2	CASSEAQRGTQYF	TGTGCCAGCAGTGAAGCGCAAAGAGGTACGCAGTATTTT
TRBJ2-5	-	-	TRBV29-1	CSVLSGFRGETQYF	TGCAGCGTTTTAAGCGGGTTCAGAGGAGAGACCCAGTACTTC
TRBJ2-7	-	-	TRBV5-1	CASSLNQGPRYEQYF	TGCGCCAGCAGCTTGAATCAGGGCCCTCGGTACGAGCAGTACTTC
TRBJ2-3	-	-	TRBV18	CASSPEADTQYF	TGTGCCAGCTCACCGGAGGCGGATACGCAGTATTTT
TRBJ1-2	-	-	TRBV2	CASSLTDYGYTF	TGTGCCAGCAGCTTGACAGACTATGGCTACACCTTC